This T cell receptor (beta chain) was retrieved from a study of shared clonotypes between healthy human individuals (dated by TCRdb to the early 2020s). About the study as a whole: The cohort comprised a couple of women and a few men aged 18 to 49 years. For each donor, CD4 naive and CD4 memory were each run on three plates, CD8 naive on two plates, and CD8 memory on one plate. Blood TCR repertoires of roughly five healthy adults were deeply sequenced to estimate repertoire size and the extent of clonotype sharing between individuals. Different laboratories and diverse techniques were used to prepare libraries and sequence TCR repertoires, to increase sequencing depth and limit assay-specific biases. Each donor's leukapheresis produced roughly between roughly 0.85 and 10 billion PBMCs. The investigation overall reported the following: Because the study included a small number of donors, the genetic and exposure-history diversity represented was limited. Based on pairwise subsampling, the degree of clonotype sharing among donors was expected to be affected by sequencing depth. Naive subsets generally had larger estimated clonotype richness than memory subsets. Sampling was restricted to blood, and TCR repertoires in tissues likely differ from the TCR repertoires found in blood. Compared with non-shared clonotypes, the clonotypes found in all four sorted-subset donors had higher generation probabilities. Across a few donors, about 4.5% of naive CD4, around 3.3% of naive CD8, 2% to 2.5% of memory CD4, and approximately 0.4% of memory CD8 clonotypes were shared. Incomplete sequencing was indicated by rarefaction of sorted-subset datasets, despite the large sequencing depth.

The CDR3 starts with the cysteine, ends with the phenylalanine, and has 14 residues. Solely the CDR3 DNA is kept, with 42 bases framed from the first base. Sequences SNHLY (CDR1) and FYNNEI (CDR2) are obtained from the germline V gene. The germline V and J ends show losses of 4 bases and 2 bases respectively, and no gene match explains 4 bases of the junction. The donors were healthy, HIV-negative adults with no recently reported acute infections or vaccinations. All donors were Caucasian adults living in Nashville, Tennessee, USA. CD4+ T cells were enriched through magnetic negative selection, after which naive cells were positively selected on CD45RA and the remaining negative fraction served as the memory subset. After blood collection by leukapheresis, PBMCs were isolated using Ficoll-Histopaque density gradient centrifugation and then cryopreserved in the vapor phase of liquid nitrogen. Purity and quantity of every magnetically sorted T cell population were checked by analytical flow cytometry. From each sorted fraction, genomic DNA was isolated and quantified by UV absorbance on a Nanodrop 2000c.

Using the deep immunoSEQ assay, TCR CDR3 regions were amplified from genomic DNA by multiplex PCR. Genomic DNA extracted from each cell subset was distributed evenly over all wells of several immunoSEQ 96-well plates, and each plate served as one replicate. Each replicate PCR for sorted subsets received around 200 ng genomic DNA, equal to tens of thousands of T cell genomes. Purified libraries were quantified with a Qubit 3.0 fluorometer, sized on a Bioanalyzer 2100, and re-quantified with the KAPA Library Quantification kit. Each immunoSEQ 96-well plate was sequenced on its own single-read 150-cycle Illumina NextSeq 550 flow cell. Per the authors' processing: Because the immunoSEQ output included only junctional sequences and no quality scores, the filtering could not be the same as the filtering used for full-length reads. Sequences were annotated with PyIR, a Python wrapper for IgBLAST v1.9, using IMGT germline references to assign V/J genes and CDR3. Any read was removed if the V/J assignment was weak (E-value above 1e-6), the CDR3 was missing, or the read contained stop codons, out-of-frame junctions, or ambiguous translated residues. A V3J clonotype was defined by an identical inferred V gene, J gene, and CDR3 amino acid sequence. To compute the percentage overlap between repertoires, the number of shared unique clonotypes was divided by the size of the smaller repertoire. Richness of each repertoire was evaluated using RTK rarefaction, the Chao1 estimator, and Recon v2.1 estimates of unobserved clonotypes. Generation probabilities for all TCRbeta clonotypes obtained by the gDNA method from several donors were computed using OLGA. TCRdb mirrors the immuneACCESS table, restricted to in-frame sequences. Some clones are absent from its copies; in checked studies, under half trace to an unresolved V gene, and the reason for the others is unknown. The V and J calls and the clone size are those of that table, but D and trimming were determined from the DNA. Present in this sample are 2.3 million or so clones, roughly 93% of which were seen just once. The leading ten clones occupy about 0.39% of the sample.

With respect to this clone: It has no known antigen specificity. No base quality information exists; no much larger clone differs at one position.

The sequence links TRBV2 to TRBJ2-5; 7 bases in between match TRBD1. The sequenced material came from naive CD4+ T cells from PBMCs. This specimen's cell subset or site label, interpreted: CD45RA+ positively selected. The TCR sequence derives from a man younger than 35 in good health. Some clones in this sample may be carry-over from other donors' samples. The CDR3 protein: CASSVDRVQETQYF. The base sequence is TGTGCCAGCAGTGTCGACAGGGTACAAGAGACCCAGTACTTC.